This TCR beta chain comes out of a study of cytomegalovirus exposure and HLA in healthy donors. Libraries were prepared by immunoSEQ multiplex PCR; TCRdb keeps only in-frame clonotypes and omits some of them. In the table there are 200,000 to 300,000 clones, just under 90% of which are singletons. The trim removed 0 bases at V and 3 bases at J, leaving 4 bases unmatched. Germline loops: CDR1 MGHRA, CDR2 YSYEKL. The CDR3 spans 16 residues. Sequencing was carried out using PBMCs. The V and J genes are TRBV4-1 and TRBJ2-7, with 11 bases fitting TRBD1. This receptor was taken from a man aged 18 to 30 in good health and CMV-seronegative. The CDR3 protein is CASSQDTGTGGYEQYF. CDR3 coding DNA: TGCGCCAGCAGCCAAGACACCGGGACAGGGGGCTACGAGCAGTACTTC.